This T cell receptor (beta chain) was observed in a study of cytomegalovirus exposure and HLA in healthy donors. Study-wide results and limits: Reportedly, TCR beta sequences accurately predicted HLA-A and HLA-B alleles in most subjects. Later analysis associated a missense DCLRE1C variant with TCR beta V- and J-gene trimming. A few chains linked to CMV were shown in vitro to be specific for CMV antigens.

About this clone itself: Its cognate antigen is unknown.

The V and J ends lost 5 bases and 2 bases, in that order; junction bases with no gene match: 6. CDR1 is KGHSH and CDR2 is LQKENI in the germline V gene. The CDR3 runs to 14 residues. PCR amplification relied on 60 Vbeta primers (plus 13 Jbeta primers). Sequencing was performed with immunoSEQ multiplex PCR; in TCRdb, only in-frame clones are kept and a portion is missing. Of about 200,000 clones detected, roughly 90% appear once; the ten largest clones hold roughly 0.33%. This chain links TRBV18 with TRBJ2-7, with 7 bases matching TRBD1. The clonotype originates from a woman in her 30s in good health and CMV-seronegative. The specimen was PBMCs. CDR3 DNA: TGTGCCAGCTCAAGATCCGGGACAGCCTACGAGCAGTACTTC. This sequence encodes CASSRSGTAYEQYF.